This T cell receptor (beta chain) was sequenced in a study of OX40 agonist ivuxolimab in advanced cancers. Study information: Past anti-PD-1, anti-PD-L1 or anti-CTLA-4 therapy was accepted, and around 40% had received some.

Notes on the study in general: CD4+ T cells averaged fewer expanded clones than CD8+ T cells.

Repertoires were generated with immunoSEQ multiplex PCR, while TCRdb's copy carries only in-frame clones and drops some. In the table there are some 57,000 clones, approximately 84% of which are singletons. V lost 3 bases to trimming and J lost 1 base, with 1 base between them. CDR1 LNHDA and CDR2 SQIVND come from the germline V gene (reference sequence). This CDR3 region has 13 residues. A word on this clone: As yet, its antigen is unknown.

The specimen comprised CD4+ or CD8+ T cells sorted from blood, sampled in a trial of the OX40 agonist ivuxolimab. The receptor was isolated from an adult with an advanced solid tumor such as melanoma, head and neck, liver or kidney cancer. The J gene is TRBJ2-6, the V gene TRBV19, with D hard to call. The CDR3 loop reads CASSMSGANVLTF. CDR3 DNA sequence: TGTGCCAGTAGTATGTCTGGGGCCAACGTCCTGACTTTC.